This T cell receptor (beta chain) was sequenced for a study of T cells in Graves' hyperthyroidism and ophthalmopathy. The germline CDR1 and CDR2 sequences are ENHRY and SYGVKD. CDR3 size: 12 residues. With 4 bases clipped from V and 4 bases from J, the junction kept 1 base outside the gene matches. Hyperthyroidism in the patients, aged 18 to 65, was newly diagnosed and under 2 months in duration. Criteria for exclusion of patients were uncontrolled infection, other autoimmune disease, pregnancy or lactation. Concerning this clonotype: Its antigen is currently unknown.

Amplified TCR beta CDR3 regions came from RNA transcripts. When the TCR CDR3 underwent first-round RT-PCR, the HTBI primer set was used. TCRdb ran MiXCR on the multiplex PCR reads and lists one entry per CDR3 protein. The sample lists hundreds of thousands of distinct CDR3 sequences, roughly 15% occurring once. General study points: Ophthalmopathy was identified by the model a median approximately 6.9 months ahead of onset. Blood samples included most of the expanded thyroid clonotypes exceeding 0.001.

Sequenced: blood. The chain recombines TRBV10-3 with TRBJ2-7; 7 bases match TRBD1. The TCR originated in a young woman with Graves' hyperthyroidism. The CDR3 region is CAISGQGYEQYF. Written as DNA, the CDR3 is TGTGCCATCAGTGGACAGGGATACGAGCAGTACTTC.